This T cell receptor (beta chain) was sequenced in a study of blood T cell repertoires in COVID-19. Using immunoSEQ multiplex PCR, the repertoire was profiled, and TCRdb retains in-frame clones only, with some absent. Of about 290,000 clones listed, approximately 80% are singletons. Germline CDR1 is SGHTA and CDR2 is FQGNSA. The CDR3 runs to 15 residues. J gave up 15 bases and V 4 bases, and 11 bases lay outside the gene matches. The chain is built from TRBV7-2 and TRBJ2-1, with TRBD2 matching over 14 bases. The source is a woman in her fifties or sixties with active or convalescent COVID-19. Specimen: peripheral blood. The CDR3: CASSSAGTSGRRGFF. CDR3 sequence (DNA): TGTGCCAGCAGCTCTGCCGGGACTAGCGGGAGAAGAGGGTTCTTC.